One T cell receptor beta chain is described in this entry. CDR3 length: 15 amino acids. CDR1 and CDR2 (germline): LNHDA, SQIVND (reference sequence). The V gene end was trimmed by 6 bases and the J gene end by 0 bases; junction bases not matched to a gene: 7. The PCR was carried out with 60 Vbeta primers and 13 Jbeta primers. Only in-frame clones appear in the TCRdb table, and some are missing; sequencing was by immunoSEQ multiplex PCR. The sample holds 100,000 or so clones, 82% seen once. This sample is part of a study of cytomegalovirus exposure and HLA in healthy donors. This clonotype originated in a man aged 25 to 45 in good health and CMV-seropositive. The chain carries TRBV19 and TRBJ1-1; TRBD1 aligns across 7 bases. Source material: PBMCs. The CDR3 reads CASSIRQGMNTEAFF. In DNA form, the CDR3 reads TGTGCCAGTAGCATCCGACAGGGCATGAACACTGAAGCTTTCTTT.